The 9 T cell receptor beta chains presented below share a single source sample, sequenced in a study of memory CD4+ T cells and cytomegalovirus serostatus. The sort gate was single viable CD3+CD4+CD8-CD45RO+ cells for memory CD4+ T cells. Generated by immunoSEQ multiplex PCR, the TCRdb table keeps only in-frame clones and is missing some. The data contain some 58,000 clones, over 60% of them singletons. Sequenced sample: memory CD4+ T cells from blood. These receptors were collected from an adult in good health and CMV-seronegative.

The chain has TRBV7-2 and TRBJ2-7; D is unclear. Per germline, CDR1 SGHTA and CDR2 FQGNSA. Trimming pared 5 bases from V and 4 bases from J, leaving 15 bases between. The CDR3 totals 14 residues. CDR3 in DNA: TGTGCCAGCAGCGGATCGGCGTCACTATACGAGCAGTACTTC. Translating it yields CASSGSASLYEQYF.

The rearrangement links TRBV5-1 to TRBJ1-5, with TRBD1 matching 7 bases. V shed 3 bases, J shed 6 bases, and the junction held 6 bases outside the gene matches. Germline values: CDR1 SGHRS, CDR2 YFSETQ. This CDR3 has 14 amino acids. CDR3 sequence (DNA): TGCGCCAGCAGCTGGGACAGTCGGAGTCAGCCCCAGCATTTT. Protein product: CASSWDSRSQPQHF.

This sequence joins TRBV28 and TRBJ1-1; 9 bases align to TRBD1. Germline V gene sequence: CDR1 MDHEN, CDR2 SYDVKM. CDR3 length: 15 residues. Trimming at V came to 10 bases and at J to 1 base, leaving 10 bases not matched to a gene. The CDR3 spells CATDTGGYRNTEAFF. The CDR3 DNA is TGTGCCACCGATACAGGGGGCTATAGGAACACTGAAGCTTTCTTT.

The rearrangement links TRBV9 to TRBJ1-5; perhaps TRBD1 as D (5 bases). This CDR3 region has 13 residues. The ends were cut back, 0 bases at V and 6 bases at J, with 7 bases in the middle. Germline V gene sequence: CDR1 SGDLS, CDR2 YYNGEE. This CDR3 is CASSVGGVQPQHF. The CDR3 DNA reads TGTGCCAGCAGCGTAGGGGGCGTTCAGCCCCAGCATTTT.

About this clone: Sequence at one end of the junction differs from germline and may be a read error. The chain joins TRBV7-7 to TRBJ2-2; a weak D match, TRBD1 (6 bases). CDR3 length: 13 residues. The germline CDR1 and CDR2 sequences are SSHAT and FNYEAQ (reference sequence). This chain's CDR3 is CASSRTDTGELFF. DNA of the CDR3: TGTGCTAGCAGCCGGACAGACACCGGGGAGCTGTTTTTT.

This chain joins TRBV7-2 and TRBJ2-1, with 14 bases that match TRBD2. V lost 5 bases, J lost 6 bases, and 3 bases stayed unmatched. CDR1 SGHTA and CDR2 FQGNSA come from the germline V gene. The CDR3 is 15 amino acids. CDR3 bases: TGTGCCAGCAGCCGGACTAGCGGGAGGCCCAATGAGCAGTTCTTC. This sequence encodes CASSRTSGRPNEQFF.

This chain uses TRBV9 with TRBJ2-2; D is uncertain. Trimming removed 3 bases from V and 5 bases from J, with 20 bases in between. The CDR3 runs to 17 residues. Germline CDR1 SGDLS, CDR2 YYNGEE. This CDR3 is CASSGNPSGFGTGELFF. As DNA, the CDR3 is TGTGCCAGCAGCGGTAACCCTTCAGGTTTTGGAACCGGGGAGCTGTTTTTT.

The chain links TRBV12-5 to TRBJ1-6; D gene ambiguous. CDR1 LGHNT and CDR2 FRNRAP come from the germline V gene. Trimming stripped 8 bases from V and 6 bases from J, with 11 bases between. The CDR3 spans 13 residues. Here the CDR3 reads CASLRETNSPLHF. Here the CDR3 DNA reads TGTGCTAGTCTTCGCGAAACTAATTCACCCCTCCACTTT.

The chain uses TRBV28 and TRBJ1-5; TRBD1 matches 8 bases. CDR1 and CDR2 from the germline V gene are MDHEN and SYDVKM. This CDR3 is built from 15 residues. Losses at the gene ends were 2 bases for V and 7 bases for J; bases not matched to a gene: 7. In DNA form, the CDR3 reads TGTGCCAGCAGTTTAACTGACAGGGGTGAACAGCCCCAGCATTTT. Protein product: CASSLTDRGEQPQHF.